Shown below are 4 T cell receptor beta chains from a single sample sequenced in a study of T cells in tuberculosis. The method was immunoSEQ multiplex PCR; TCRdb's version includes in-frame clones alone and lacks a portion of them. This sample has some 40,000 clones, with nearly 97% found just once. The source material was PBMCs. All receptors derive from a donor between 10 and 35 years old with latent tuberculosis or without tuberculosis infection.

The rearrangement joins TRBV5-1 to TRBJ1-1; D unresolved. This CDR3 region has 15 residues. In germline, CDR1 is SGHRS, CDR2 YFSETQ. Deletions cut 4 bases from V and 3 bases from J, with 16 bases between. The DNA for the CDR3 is TGCGCCAGCAGCCTTCTCCGGGGTCTGTACACTGAAGCTTTCTTT. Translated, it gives CASSLLRGLYTEAFF. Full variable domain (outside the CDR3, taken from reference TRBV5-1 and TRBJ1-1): KAGVTQTPRYLIKTRGQQVTLSCSPISGHRSVSWYQQTPGQGLQFLFEYFSETQRNKGNFPGRFSGRQFSNSRSEMNVSTLELGDSALYLCASSLLRGLYTEAFFGQGTRLTVV.

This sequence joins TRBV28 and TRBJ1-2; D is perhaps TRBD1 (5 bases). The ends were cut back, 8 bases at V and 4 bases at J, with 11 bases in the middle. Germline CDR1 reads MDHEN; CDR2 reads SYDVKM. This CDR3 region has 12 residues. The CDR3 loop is CASELGGYGYTF. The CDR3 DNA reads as TGTGCCAGCGAACTCGGGGGCTATGGCTACACCTTC.

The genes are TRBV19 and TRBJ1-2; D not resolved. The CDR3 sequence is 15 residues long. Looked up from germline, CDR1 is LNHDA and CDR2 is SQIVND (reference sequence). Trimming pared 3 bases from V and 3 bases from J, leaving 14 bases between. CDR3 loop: CASSMSRLGDYGYTF. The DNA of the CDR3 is TGTGCCAGTAGTATGAGTCGTTTGGGCGACTATGGCTACACCTTC.

The CDR3 region is CASSPWGAGVSETQYF. Here the CDR3 DNA reads TGTGCCAGCAGCCCGTGGGGAGCGGGGGTCTCGGAGACCCAGTACTTC. This chain links TRBV5-6 with TRBJ2-5, with TRBD2 identical over 8 bases. CDR3 size: 16 residues. V was clipped by 4 bases and J by 5 bases; unmatched bases: 13. Looked up from germline, CDR1 is SGHDT and CDR2 is YYEEEE. Based on the CDR3 plus reference TRBV5-6 and TRBJ2-5, the full variable domain is DAGVTQSPTHLIKTRGQQVTLRCSPKSGHDTVSWYQQALGQGPQFIFQYYEEEERQRGNFPDRFSGHQFPNYSSELNVNALLLGDSALYLCASSPWGAGVSETQYFGPGTRLLVL.